This T cell receptor (beta chain) came from a study of CD8+ T cells in alopecia areata. Turning to the study itself: Treated patients were given oral tofacitinib, which was dosed at 5 to 10 mg twice daily.

Treatment meaning: oral pan-JAK inhibitor, 5-10 mg twice daily. As for this clone: Its antigen is unknown.

Findings and limits, study-wide: In scalp samples, resident alphabeta T cells of normal skin are also sequenced.

Extracted RNA was reverse transcribed into cDNA, the sequencing template. Some clones are missing from TCRdb's copy, which holds only in-frame ones; the method was immunoSEQ multiplex PCR. The table shows a few hundred thousand clones, with around two fifths occurring only once. The material was CD4+ T cells sorted from blood, obtained around week 31, from a patient treated with tofacitinib. The TCR sequence derives from a human donor with alopecia areata.

CDR3 residues: CASSLRSRGEKLFF. CDR3 bases: TGTGCCAGCAGCTTGAGGTCTAGGGGTGAAAAACTGTTTTTT. The J gene is TRBJ1-4, the V gene TRBV5-6; a possible D gene is TRBD1 (5 bases). CDR1 SGHDT and CDR2 YYEEEE come from the germline V gene. The CDR3 loop spans 14 amino acids. The V end was cut by 1 base, the J end by 7 bases, with 11 bases between.